The 8 T cell receptor beta chains in this list originate from one sample, sequenced in a study of cytomegalovirus exposure and HLA in healthy donors (dated by TCRdb to the late 2010s). The library was produced with the immunoSEQ multiplex PCR assay. A mixture of 60 forward primers for TCR Vbeta segments and 13 reverse primers for TCR Jbeta segments was used in the multiplex PCR. Entries here come from immuneACCESS through TCRdb and include only in-frame sequences with V and J called. Some clones fail to appear in such tables; in the studies checked, an unresolved V gene covers under half of the shortfall, and the cause of the remainder is unknown. The sample records around 97,000 clones, around 9.6% of which are singletons. The ten largest clones add up to 4.5% to 6% of the sample. The material sequenced was PBMCs. Receptors originate from a man aged 50-60 years in good health and CMV-seropositive.

The gene calls are TRBV5-1 and TRBJ2-1; 8 bases align to TRBD2. CDR3 length equals 17 residues. Trimming at V came to 0 bases and at J to 1 base, leaving 6 bases not matched to a gene. The V gene's germline CDR1 is SGHRS and CDR2 YFSETQ. The CDR3 sequence is CASSLVIGRGSYNEQFF. CDR3 nucleotide sequence: TGCGCCAGCAGCTTGGTAATCGGGAGGGGTTCCTACAATGAGCAGTTCTTC.

This chain links TRBV28 with TRBJ1-4, with no clear D. The V gene lost 4 bases and the J gene lost 0 bases, with 9 bases spanning the gap. Germline CDR1 MDHEN, CDR2 SYDVKM. CDR3 length equals 15 residues. The CDR3 loop reads CASSSPMSTNEKLFF. In DNA form, the CDR3 reads TGTGCCAGCAGTTCCCCCATGTCAACTAATGAAAAACTGTTTTTT.

This clone occurred a few times. The chain couples TRBV10-3 to TRBJ2-7, with 7 bases lining up with TRBD1. There are 14 residues in the CDR3. The germline CDR1 and CDR2 sequences are ENHRY and SYGVKD. The V segment lost 8 bases and the J segment 2 bases; nucleotides outside the gene matches: 9. CDR3 protein: CAIRTGTAPYEQYF. CDR3 sequence (DNA): TGTGCCATCCGAACCGGGACAGCGCCCTACGAGCAGTACTTC.

This clone was counted only a few times. The CDR3 protein is CASGWGLNTEAFF. DNA of the CDR3: TGTGCCAGCGGATGGGGCTTGAACACTGAAGCTTTCTTT. The rearrangement uses TRBV7-3 and TRBJ1-1; TRBD1 might be the D (5 bases). The CDR3 runs to 13 residues. The V gene's germline CDR1 is SGHTA and CDR2 FQGTGA. V gave up 8 bases and J gave up 0 bases, with 10 bases separating them. Filled out from reference TRBV7-3 and TRBJ1-1, the complete variable domain reads GAGVSQTPSNKVTEKGKYVELRCDPISGHTALYWYRQSLGQGPEFLIYFQGTGAADDSGLPNDRFFAVRPEGSVSTLKIQRTERGDSAVYLCASGWGLNTEAFFGQGTRLTVV.

This chain uses TRBV28 with TRBJ2-7; 7 bases match TRBD2. Looked up from germline, CDR1 is MDHEN and CDR2 is SYDVKM. Germline trimming cut 2 bases from V and 0 bases from J; bases unmatched to any gene: 13. The CDR3 runs to 18 residues. The CDR3 reads CASSLVREGRYSSYEQYF. In nucleotides, the CDR3 is TGTGCCAGCAGTTTAGTGAGGGAGGGCCGATATAGCTCCTACGAGCAGTACTTC.

This clone was observed a handful of times. V and J are TRBV7-9 and TRBJ2-7, with D perhaps matching TRBD2 (5 bases). The CDR3 is made up of 11 amino acids. V lost 10 bases, J lost 5 bases, and 12 bases lay in between. Per germline, CDR1 SEHNR and CDR2 FQNEAQ (reference sequence). CDR3 region: CAIVDGNEQYF. The CDR3 bases are TGTGCCATTGTGGACGGGAACGAGCAGTACTTC.

The chain recombines TRBV27 with TRBJ2-2; 10 nucleotides agree with TRBD2. CDR3 length: 18 residues. Germline values: CDR1 MNHEY, CDR2 SMNVEV (reference sequence). J gave up 2 bases and V 5 bases, and 11 bases lay outside the gene matches. The chain's CDR3 is CASSPPPGLATNTGELFF. Written as DNA, the CDR3 is TGTGCCAGCAGTCCCCCCCCGGGACTAGCGACCAACACCGGGGAGCTGTTTTTT.

A few counts support this clone. J is TRBJ1-3 and V is TRBV14; perhaps TRBD1 as D (5 bases). Trimming removed 4 bases at V and 4 bases at J, with 17 bases between. This CDR3 is built from 16 residues. Germline V gives CDR1 SGHDN, CDR2 FVKESK. CDR3 in amino acids: CASSPLWGAGGNTIYF. CDR3 bases: TGTGCCAGCAGCCCACTCTGGGGCGCGGGAGGAAACACCATATATTTT.